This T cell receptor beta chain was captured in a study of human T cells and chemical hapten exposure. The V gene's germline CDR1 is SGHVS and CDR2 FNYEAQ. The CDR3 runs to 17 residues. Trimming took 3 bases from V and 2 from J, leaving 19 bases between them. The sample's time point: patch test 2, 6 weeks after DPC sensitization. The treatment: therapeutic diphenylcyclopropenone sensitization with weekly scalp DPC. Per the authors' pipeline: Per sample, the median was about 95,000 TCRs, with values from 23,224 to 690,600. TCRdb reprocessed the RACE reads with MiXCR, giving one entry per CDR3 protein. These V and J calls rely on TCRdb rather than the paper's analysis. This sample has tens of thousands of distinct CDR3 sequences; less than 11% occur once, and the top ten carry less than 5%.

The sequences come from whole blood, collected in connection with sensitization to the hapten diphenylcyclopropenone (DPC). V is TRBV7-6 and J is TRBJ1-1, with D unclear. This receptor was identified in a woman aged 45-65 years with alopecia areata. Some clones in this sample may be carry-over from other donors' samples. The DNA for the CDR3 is TGTGCCAGCAGCTTTTTGCGGCGGACTATGCGAAACACTGAAGCTTTCTTT. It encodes CASSFLRRTMRNTEAFF. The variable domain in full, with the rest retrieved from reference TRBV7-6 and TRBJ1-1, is GAGVSQSPRYKVTKRGQDVALRCDPISGHVSLYWYRQALGQGPEFLTYFNYEAQQDKSGLPNDRFSAERPEGSISTLTIQRTEQRDSAMYRCASSFLRRTMRNTEAFFGQGTRLTVV.